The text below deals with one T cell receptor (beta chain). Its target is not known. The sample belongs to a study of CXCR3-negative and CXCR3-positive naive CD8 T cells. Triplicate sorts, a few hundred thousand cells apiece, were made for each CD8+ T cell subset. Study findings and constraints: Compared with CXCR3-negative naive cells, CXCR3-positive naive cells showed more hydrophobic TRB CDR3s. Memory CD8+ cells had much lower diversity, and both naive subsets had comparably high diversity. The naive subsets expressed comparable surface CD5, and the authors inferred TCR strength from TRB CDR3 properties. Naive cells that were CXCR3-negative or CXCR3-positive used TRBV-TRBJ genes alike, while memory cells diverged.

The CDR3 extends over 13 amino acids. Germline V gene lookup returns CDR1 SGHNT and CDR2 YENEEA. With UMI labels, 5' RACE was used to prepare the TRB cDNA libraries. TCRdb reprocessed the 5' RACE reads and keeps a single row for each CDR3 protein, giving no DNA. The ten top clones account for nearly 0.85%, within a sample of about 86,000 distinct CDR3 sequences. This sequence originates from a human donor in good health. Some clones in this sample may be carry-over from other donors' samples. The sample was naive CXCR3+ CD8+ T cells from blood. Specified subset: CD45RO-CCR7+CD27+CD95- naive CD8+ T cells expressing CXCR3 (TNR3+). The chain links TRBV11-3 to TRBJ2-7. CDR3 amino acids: CASSAASSYEQYF.